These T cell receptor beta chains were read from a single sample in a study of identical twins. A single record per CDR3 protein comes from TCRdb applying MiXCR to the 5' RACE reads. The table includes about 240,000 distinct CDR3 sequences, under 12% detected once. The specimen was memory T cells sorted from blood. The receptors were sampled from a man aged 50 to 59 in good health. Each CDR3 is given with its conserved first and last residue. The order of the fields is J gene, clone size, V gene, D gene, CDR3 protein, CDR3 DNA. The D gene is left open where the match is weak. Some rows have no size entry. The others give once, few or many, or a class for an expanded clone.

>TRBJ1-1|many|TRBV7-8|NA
CASSQTESTEAFF
TGTGCCAGCAGCCAGACAGAGAGCACTGAAGCTTTCTTT
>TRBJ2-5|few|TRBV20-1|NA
CSARDDGRGETQYF
TGCAGTGCTAGAGATGATGGCAGGGGCGAGACCCAGTACTTC
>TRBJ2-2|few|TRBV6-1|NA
CASSEGRRATGELFF
TGTGCCAGCAGTGAGGGAAGGCGAGCCACCGGGGAGCTGTTTTTT
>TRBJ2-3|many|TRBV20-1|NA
CSANLRGSQDTQYF
TGCAGTGCTAATTTGCGAGGGAGCCAAGATACGCAGTATTTT
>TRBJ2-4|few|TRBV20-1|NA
CSASRAAAVQNIQYF
TGCAGTGCCAGCCGAGCGGCCGCAGTCCAAAACATTCAGTACTTC
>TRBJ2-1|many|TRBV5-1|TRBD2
CASSLRGSGNVFYNEQFF
TGCGCCAGCAGCTTGCGCGGTAGCGGGAACGTATTCTACAATGAGCAGTTCTTC
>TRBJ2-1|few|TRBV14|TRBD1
CASSQHPGQGSEQFF
TGTGCCAGCAGCCAACATCCGGGACAGGGGAGTGAGCAGTTCTTC
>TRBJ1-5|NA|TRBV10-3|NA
CAISEGGDQGGISNQPQHF
TGTGCCATCAGTGAAGGAGGGGACCAGGGAGGGATTAGCAATCAGCCCCAGCATTTT
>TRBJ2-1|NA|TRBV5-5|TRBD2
CASSLRLAGDNEQFF
TGTGCCAGCAGCTTACGACTAGCGGGAGACAATGAGCAGTTCTTC
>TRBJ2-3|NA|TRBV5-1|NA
CASSGQGNGPDTQYF
TGCGCCAGCAGCGGGCAGGGAAATGGACCAGATACGCAGTATTTT
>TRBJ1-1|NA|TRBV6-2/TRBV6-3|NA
CASSTQHRDPSEAFF
TGTGCCAGCAGTACGCAACACCGGGACCCTTCTGAAGCTTTCTTT
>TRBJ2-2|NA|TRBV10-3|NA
CAIYSGNTGELFF
TGTGCCATCTACTCAGGGAACACCGGGGAGCTGTTTTTT
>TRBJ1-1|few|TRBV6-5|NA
CASSYGSGTEAFF
TGTGCCAGCAGTTACGGGAGCGGCACTGAAGCTTTCTTT
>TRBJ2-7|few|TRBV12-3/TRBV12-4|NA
CASWRQGTSYEQYF
TGTGCCAGTTGGAGGCAGGGAACATCCTACGAGCAGTACTTC
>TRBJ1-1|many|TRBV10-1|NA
CASSDLTGTDEAFF
TGCGCCAGCAGTGATCTAACCGGGACCGATGAAGCTTTCTTT
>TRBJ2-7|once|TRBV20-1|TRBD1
CSATDRGYEQYF
TGCAGTGCAACCGACAGGGGGTACGAGCAGTACTTC
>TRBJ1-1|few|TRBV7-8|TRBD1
CASNGEPGQIMNTEAFF
TGTGCCAGCAACGGAGAGCCGGGACAGATAATGAACACTGAAGCTTTCTTT
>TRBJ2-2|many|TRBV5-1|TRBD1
CASMDSGQGGTGELFF
TGCGCCAGCATGGACTCGGGACAGGGGGGAACCGGGGAGCTGTTTTTT
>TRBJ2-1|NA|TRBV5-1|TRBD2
CASSSGTSGRAREYNEQFF
TGCGCCAGCAGCAGCGGGACTAGCGGGAGGGCCAGGGAGTACAATGAGCAGTTCTTC
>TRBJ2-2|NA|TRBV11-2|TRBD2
CASSSRAGARGTGELFF
TGTGCCAGCAGCTCCCGAGCGGGAGCTCGCGGCACCGGGGAGCTGTTTTTT
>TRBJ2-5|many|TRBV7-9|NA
CASSLARLTQETQYF
TGTGCCAGCAGCCTTGCAAGACTAACCCAAGAGACCCAGTACTTC
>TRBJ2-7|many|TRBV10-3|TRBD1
CAISESTLRQGANEQYF
TGTGCCATCAGTGAGTCGACTCTTAGGCAGGGGGCAAACGAGCAGTACTTC
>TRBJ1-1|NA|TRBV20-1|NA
CSAVLGQLNTEAFF
TGCAGTGCTGTCCTCGGACAGCTGAACACTGAAGCTTTCTTT
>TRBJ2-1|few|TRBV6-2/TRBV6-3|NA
CASSYVAPPRQFF
TGTGCCAGCAGTTACGTAGCGCCCCCCCGGCAGTTCTTC
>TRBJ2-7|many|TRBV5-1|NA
CASSFEVGEQYF
TGCGCCAGCAGCTTCGAGGTGGGCGAGCAGTACTTC
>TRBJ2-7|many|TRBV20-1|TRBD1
CSVTGTGGYEQYF
TGCAGTGTTACCGGGACAGGGGGGTACGAGCAGTACTTC
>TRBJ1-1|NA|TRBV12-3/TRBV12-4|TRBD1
CASSSDRYTEAFF
TGTGCCAGCAGTTCGGACAGGTACACTGAAGCTTTCTTT
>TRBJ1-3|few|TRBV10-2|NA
CASRQTGSGNTIYF
TGCGCCAGCAGACAAACAGGGTCTGGAAACACCATATATTTT
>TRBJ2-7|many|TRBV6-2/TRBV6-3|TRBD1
CASRLTGGENYEQYF
TGTGCCAGCAGACTTACAGGGGGCGAGAACTACGAGCAGTACTTC
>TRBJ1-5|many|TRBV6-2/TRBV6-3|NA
CASRTPGSNQPQHF
TGTGCCAGCCGCACCCCAGGGAGCAATCAGCCCCAGCATTTT
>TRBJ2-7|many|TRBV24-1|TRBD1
CATSGDRGYYESYEQYF
TGTGCCACCAGTGGAGACAGGGGATATTACGAGTCCTACGAGCAGTACTTC
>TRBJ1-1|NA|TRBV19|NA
CASRTTSGNTEAFF
TGTGCCAGTAGGACGACATCGGGGAACACTGAAGCTTTCTTT
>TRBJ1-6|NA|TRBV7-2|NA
CASSSPSRGTLHF
TGTGCCAGCAGCTCACCGAGTCGGGGAACCCTCCACTTT
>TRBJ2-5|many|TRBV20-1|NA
CSARDRRQHQYF
TGCAGTGCTAGAGATCGTCGACAGCATCAGTACTTC
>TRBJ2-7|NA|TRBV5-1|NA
CASSLELSGYEQYF
TGCGCCAGCAGCTTGGAGCTTAGCGGTTACGAGCAGTACTTC
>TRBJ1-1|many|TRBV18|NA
CASSPSQQVNTEAFF
TGTGCCAGCTCACCAAGTCAACAGGTGAACACTGAAGCTTTCTTT
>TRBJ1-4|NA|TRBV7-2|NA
CASSLAKATTNEKLFF
TGTGCCAGCAGCTTAGCCAAGGCCACAACTAATGAAAAACTGTTTTTT
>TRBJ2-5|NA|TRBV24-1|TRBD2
CATSEGSGRIGETQYF
TGTGCCACCAGCGAGGGTAGCGGGAGGATTGGGGAGACCCAGTACTTC
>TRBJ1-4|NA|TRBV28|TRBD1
CASRHEGQSTNEKLFF
TGTGCCAGCAGGCACGAGGGACAGTCAACTAATGAAAAACTGTTTTTT
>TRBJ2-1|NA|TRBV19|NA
CASNQEAGEQFF
TGTGCCAGTAATCAGGAGGCGGGTGAGCAGTTCTTC
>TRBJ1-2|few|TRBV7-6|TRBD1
CASSFGQGVYGYTF
TGTGCCAGCAGCTTTGGGCAGGGGGTCTATGGCTACACCTTC